This T cell receptor beta chain emerged from a study of cytomegalovirus exposure and HLA in healthy donors (dated 2017 in TCRdb). A note on the overall study: According to an earlier analysis of several hundred of the donors, roughly 180 million T cells yielded 90 million to 140 million unique TCR beta sequences and approximately 280 Gb of sequence data. An early release that covered more than 550 HLA-typed donors contained approximately 300 gigabases of sequencing data and roughly 84 million unique TCR sequences. The genetic ancestry cluster associated with self-reported Caucasian donors included about 84% of the roughly 400 genotyped donors. The study aimed to test whether signatures of past pathogen exposure could be identified by cataloging public T cell receptors. Using immunosequencing, the study profiled T cell repertoires from 500 to 800 subjects and related those repertoires to cytomegalovirus serostatus. Besides the first cohort of around 670 subjects, a separate validation cohort made up of over 95 different subjects was used. High-throughput TCR immunosequencing, statistical association of individual TCRs with disease status, and machine learning were combined to predict cytomegalovirus infection status. In a later analysis, previously published TCR beta repertoires from 600 to 850 donors were re-analyzed and high-resolution HLA genotyping was added so that TCR occurrence patterns could be studied. Rather than drawing on any new phenotypic data, the later analysis identified candidate immune exposures from TCR beta sequences and the way those sequences occurred across donors. An earlier analysis of more than 450 of the donors used high-throughput TCR beta sequencing to judge whether each TCR beta V gene segment behaved as functional or pseudogenic. Donor age, sex, ethnicity and CMV serostatus were collected together with the repertoire data. A later genetic analysis used genome-wide SNP genotypes for about 55% of the 666 donors, treating that subset as a discovery cohort. Every repertoire in the discovery cohort had been generated on one and the same sequencing platform. Both class I and class II loci were covered by HLA typing, at four-digit resolution. Typing coverage differed by locus: A, B, C, DRB1 and DQB1 were typed in about 620-630 donors, DQA1 in approximately 520, DPA1 in approximately 610, and DPB1 in around 440. Because of strong linkage in the cohort, roughly five DR-DQ haplotypes were treated as single units for association and clustering. Among around 400 genotyped donors of the cohort, an average of around 250,000 unique TCR beta nucleotide sequences was sequenced per donor, of which 15% to 20% were non-productive.

The cohort comprised hundreds of healthy bone marrow donors. At the time of sampling, all cohort members were nominally healthy, though unrecorded immune exposures were likely present. The donor was CMV seronegative and belonged to the group of approximately 320 seronegative cohort members. Every donor gave a peripheral blood sample, and the peripheral blood mononuclear cells from that sample were used for TCR beta sequencing. The Qiagen DNeasy Blood Extraction Kit was used to extract genomic DNA from the blood cell samples. The library was obtained by the immunoSEQ multiplex PCR assay. The multiplex PCR relied on a mix of 60 forward primers for TCR Vbeta segments and 13 reverse primers for TCR Jbeta segments. The CDR3 region of rearranged TCR beta genes was amplified from genomic DNA by a multiplex PCR assay. On the Illumina HiSeq System, the amplified TCR beta libraries were sequenced as 87-base-pair reads. The study's own analysis went as follows. A later analysis counted about 80 million unique TCR beta chains across the approximately 700 repertoires, and roughly 9.9 million of these chains were shared by at least two donors. Raw reads were error-corrected and collapsed into unique sequences by a nearest-neighbor algorithm in which closely related sequences were merged to remove PCR and sequencing errors. V, D and J gene segments were assigned by aligning CDR3 sequences to IMGT reference sequences. For a sequence to be retained, a match of at least six nucleotides was required to both a V gene segment and a J gene segment. A rearrangement counted as productive if the CDR3 had no stop codons and remained in frame with V and J, and every other rearrangement counted as non-productive. CDR3 was defined according to IMGT convention as the region running from the second conserved V-encoded cysteine to the conserved J-encoded phenylalanine. In an earlier analysis of more than 550 of the donors, sequences lacking an unambiguous match to a single V gene segment were excluded. An earlier analysis of several hundred of the donors called V segments functional above 56.7% productive rearrangements and segregating when the between-donor standard deviation exceeded 5%. A statistical classification framework was developed to diagnose cytomegalovirus status using the catalog of TCR beta chain sequences. V and J gene assignment, in a later analysis, came from comparing TCR nucleotide sequences with IMGT/GENE-DB human TR gene sequences. Using the TCRdist pipeline, a later analysis assigned CDR3 sequences along with most-parsimonious VDJ recombination scenarios. A later analysis defined each TCR beta chain by its CDR3 amino acid sequence plus V-gene family, and excluded reads lacking a unique V-gene family. In a later analysis, 500 to 650 highly shared, low-generation-probability nucleotide sequences were removed to address suspected cross-contamination and a sequencing artifact. In a later analysis, a clonal expansion index for each public chain was calculated from normalized within-repertoire ranks of inferred template counts. A later analysis computed generation probabilities with a VDJ recombination model fitted to out-of-frame rearrangements, and checked the results against IGoR. Hypergeometric tests were used in a later analysis to score TCR-TCR, TCR-HLA and TCR-CMV co-occurrence, with a repertoire-size bias correction applied to the TCR pairs. In a later analysis, false discovery rates were estimated by permuting HLA or CMV assignments 20 times. In a later analysis, co-occurring TCRs were grouped using DBSCAN, with TCRdist sequence similarity added in when clustering inside HLA-allele-positive subsets. Co-occurrence clustering excluded repertoires with fewer than 30,000 or more than 120,000 public chains, plus five with anomalous nucleotide sharing. Held by TCRdb, this immuneACCESS table contains in-frame sequences only and omits some clones. Under half of the omission traces to an unresolved V gene where checked; the cause of the rest is unknown. V, J and clone size derive from that table, while D and trimming were established from the DNA sequence. For this sample the table gives under 200,000 clones, of which 75% to 85% were detected only once. The ten largest clones capture about 2% of the sample.

This clone was detected only once. The antigen this receptor binds is unknown. No base quality values were provided; no much bigger clone lies one nucleotide off. The sample carries other DNA sequences with the same CDR3. Looking up the germline V gene yields CDR1 MDHEN and CDR2 SYDVKM. The CDR3 has 10 amino acids, counting the end cysteine and phenylalanine. Only the CDR3 DNA stays, 30 bases, in frame from base 1. Relative to germline, V is 6 bases shorter and J is 5 bases shorter, with 4 bases between their ends. General findings and caveats noted by the study authors: In a later genetic analysis, a missense DCLRE1C variant was associated with V-gene and J-gene trimming of TCR beta chains, and the association was replicated in an independent cohort. In this cohort, only TCR beta chains were sequenced, and detectable features were limited by the absence of alpha or paired-chain data. A cluster of highly shared sequence variants was judged likely to be a technical artifact of the sequencing pipeline. In a later analysis, HLA-associated TCR beta chains were found to be more clonally expanded and to have lower generation probabilities than equally common non-associated chains. In a later analysis, TCR association rates were found to vary across HLA loci, with the most associated TCRs seen for DRB1 alleles and the fewest for HLA-C alleles. Linkage disequilibrium might explain the correlated functional status among segregating V segments, but an unknown experimental factor could not be ruled out. While some public TCRs were present in many individuals, most TCR sequences turned up only very rarely across donors. A later analysis associated approximately 17,000 TCR beta sequences with specific HLA alleles at a false discovery rate of 0.05. The authors suggested that the approach could potentially be extended to other disease states and immunological phenotypes. In an earlier analysis of roughly 500 of the donors, most TCR beta V segments appeared in productive rearrangements about 87% or about 30% of the time, broadly matching IMGT annotations. Cytomegalovirus status was reported to be diagnosed by the classifier with high specificity and sensitivity in both the original and validation cohorts. Because counts were too low, seventeen rarely observed V segments, including chromosome 9 orphons, were excluded from the earlier analysis of some 540 of the donors. Several of the top co-occurrence clusters appeared to be linked to parvovirus B19, influenza, CMV and Epstein-Barr virus, according to a later analysis. A further reported finding was that TCR beta sequences accurately predicted the HLA-A and HLA-B alleles for most subjects in the first cohort. For the cohort, immune exposure information was limited to CMV serostatus. In the study, around 160 TCR beta chains were listed as associated with cytomegalovirus. A later genetic analysis reported fewer N-insertions in productive TCRs among donors in an Asian-associated ancestry cluster than the roughly 700-donor mean. Roughly uniform sequencing depth across donors was assumed in presence/absence analyses, although this assumption may not hold. Because some donors lacked HLA typing at each locus, the association tests relied only on the typed subset. Assigning TCR associations to individual alleles was difficult when HLA alleles, especially DR and DQ, strongly co-occurred. A later analysis found that most CMV-associated TCR beta chains appeared HLA-restricted, with HLA associations seemingly driven largely by CMV exposure. Some IMGT-functional V segments, including TRBV6-2 and TRBV6-3, could not be told apart with the 87-base-pair reads, so those segments were excluded. In vitro tests confirmed that a few of the cytomegalovirus-associated TCR beta chains recognize cytomegalovirus antigens.

Recombination connected TRBV28 to TRBJ2-5; no D gene can be assigned with confidence. The source is a woman between 45 and 60 years old in good health and CMV-seronegative. The sequencing input was PBMCs. The bases read TGTGCCAGCAGGGCTGAGACCCAGTACTTC. Its protein is CASRAETQYF.